Following are 4 T cell receptor beta chains from one sample sequenced in a study of T cell responses to AZD1222 COVID-19 vaccine. Sequencing was performed with immunoSEQ multiplex PCR; in TCRdb, only in-frame clones are kept and a portion is missing. In the table there are 86,000 or so clones, roughly 86% of which are singletons. The source was peripheral blood, collected 28 days after the second AZD1222 dose. Source of these receptors: an adult who received the AZD1222 COVID-19 vaccine.

Worth noting for this clone: One junction end does not reproduce the germline sequence, and a read error may be involved. V gene TRBV7-8 combines with J gene TRBJ2-7; D unresolved. This CDR3 has 14 amino acids. Germline V lookup: CDR1 SGHVS, CDR2 FQNEAQ. The CDR3 coding sequence is TGTGCCAGCAGCATAGCCCCACTCTCCTACGAGCAGTACTTC. Translation gives CASSIAPLSYEQYF.

This rearrangement joins TRBV4-2 to TRBJ2-3, with D maybe TRBD2 (5 bases). The germline V and J ends were trimmed by 0 bases and 2 bases, with 15 bases remaining between them. Germline loops: CDR1 LGHNA, CDR2 YNFKEQ. The CDR3 is 17 residues long. DNA for the CDR3: TGTGCCAGCAGCCAAGAGGGGAGCGGAGGCCCCACAGATACGCAGTATTTT. It encodes CASSQEGSGGPTDTQYF.

The J gene is TRBJ1-4, the V gene TRBV7-3, with unresolved D. V was clipped by 4 bases and J by 8 bases, with 11 bases between them. The CDR3 has 13 amino acids. Germline CDR1 and CDR2: SGHTA and FQGTGA. Here the CDR3 reads CASSSGFGEKLFF. CDR3 DNA: TGTGCCAGCAGCTCGGGCTTCGGAGAAAAACTGTTTTTT. Combining the CDR3 with reference TRBV7-3 and TRBJ1-4 gives the whole variable domain GAGVSQTPSNKVTEKGKYVELRCDPISGHTALYWYRQSLGQGPEFLIYFQGTGAADDSGLPNDRFFAVRPEGSVSTLKIQRTERGDSAVYLCASSSGFGEKLFFGSGTQLSVL.

This clone was counted a few times. The chain is built from TRBV7-2 and TRBJ1-6; D is possibly TRBD1 (6 bases). CDR1 and CDR2 from the germline V gene are SGHTA and FQGNSA. With 5 bases removed from V and 9 bases from J, the gap between germline ends came to 14 bases. The CDR3 totals 14 residues. The chain's CDR3 is CASSPREGGSPLHF. The CDR3 DNA is TGTGCCAGCAGCCCTCGCGAGGGGGGTTCACCCCTCCACTTT.